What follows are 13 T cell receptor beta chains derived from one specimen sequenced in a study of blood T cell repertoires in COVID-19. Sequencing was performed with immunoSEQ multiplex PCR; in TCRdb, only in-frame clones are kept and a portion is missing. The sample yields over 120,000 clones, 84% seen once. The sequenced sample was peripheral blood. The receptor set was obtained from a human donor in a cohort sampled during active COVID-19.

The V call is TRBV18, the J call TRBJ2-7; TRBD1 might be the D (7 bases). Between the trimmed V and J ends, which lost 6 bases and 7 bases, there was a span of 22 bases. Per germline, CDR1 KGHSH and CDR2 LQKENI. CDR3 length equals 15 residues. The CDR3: CASSPGLAPQGEQYF. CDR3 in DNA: TGTGCCAGCTCCCCCGGTCTAGCGCCACAGGGGGAGCAGTACTTC.

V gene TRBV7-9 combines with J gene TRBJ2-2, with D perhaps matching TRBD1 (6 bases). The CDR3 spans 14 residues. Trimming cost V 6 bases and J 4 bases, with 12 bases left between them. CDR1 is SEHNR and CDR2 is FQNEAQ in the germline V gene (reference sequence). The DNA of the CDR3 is TGTGCCAGCAGAGCCACAGGGAGCACCGGGGAGCTGTTTTTT. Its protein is CASRATGSTGELFF.

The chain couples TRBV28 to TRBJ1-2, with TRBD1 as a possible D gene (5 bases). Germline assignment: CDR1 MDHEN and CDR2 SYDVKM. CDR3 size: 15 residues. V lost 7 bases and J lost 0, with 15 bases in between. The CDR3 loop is CASTFGAAANYGYTF. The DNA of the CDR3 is TGTGCCAGCACGTTTGGGGCAGCTGCTAACTATGGCTACACCTTC.

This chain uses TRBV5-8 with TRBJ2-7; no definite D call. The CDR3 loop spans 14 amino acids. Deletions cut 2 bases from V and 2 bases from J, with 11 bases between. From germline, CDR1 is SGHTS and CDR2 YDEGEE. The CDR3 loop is CASSFIQWPYEQYV. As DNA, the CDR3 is TGTGCCAGCAGCTTTATACAGTGGCCCTACGAGCAGTACGTC.

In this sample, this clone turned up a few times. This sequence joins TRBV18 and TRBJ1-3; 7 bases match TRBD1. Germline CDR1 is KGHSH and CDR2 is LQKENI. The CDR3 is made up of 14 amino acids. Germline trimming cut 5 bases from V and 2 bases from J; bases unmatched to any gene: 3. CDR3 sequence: CASSAQGAGNTIYF. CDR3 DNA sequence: TGTGCCAGCTCAGCCCAGGGGGCTGGAAACACCATATATTTT. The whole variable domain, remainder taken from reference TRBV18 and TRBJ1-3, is NAGVMQNPRHLVRRRGQEARLRCSPMKGHSHVYWYRQLPEEGLKFMVYLQKENIIDESGMPKERFSAEFPKEGPSILRIQQVVRGDSAAYFCASSAQGAGNTIYFGEGSWLTVV.

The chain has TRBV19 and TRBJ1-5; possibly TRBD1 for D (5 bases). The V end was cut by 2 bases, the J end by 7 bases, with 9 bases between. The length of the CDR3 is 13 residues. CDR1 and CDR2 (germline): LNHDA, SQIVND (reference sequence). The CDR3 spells CASSIKRDQPQHF. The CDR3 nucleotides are TGTGCCAGTAGTATAAAGCGGGACCAGCCCCAGCATTTT. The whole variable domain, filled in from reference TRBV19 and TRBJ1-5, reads DGGITQSPKYLFRKEGQNVTLSCEQNLNHDAMYWYRQDPGQGLRLIYYSQIVNDFQKGDIAEGYSVSREKKESFPLTVTSAQKNPTAFYLCASSIKRDQPQHFGDGTRLSIL.

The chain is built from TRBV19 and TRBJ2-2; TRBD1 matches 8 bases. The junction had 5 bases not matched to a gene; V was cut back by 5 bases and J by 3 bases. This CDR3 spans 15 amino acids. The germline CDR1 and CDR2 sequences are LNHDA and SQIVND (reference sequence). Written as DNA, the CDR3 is TGTGCCAGTAGTCAGACAGGGGCGGACACCGGGGAGCTGTTTTTT. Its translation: CASSQTGADTGELFF. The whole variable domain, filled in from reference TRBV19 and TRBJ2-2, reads DGGITQSPKYLFRKEGQNVTLSCEQNLNHDAMYWYRQDPGQGLRLIYYSQIVNDFQKGDIAEGYSVSREKKESFPLTVTSAQKNPTAFYLCASSQTGADTGELFFGEGSRLTVL.

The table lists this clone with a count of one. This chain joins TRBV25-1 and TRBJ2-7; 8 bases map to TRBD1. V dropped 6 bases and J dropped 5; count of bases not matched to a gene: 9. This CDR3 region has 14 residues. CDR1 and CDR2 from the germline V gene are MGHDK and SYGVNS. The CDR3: CASSAGDRGDEQYF. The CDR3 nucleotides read TGTGCCAGCAGCGCCGGAGACAGGGGCGACGAGCAGTACTTC.

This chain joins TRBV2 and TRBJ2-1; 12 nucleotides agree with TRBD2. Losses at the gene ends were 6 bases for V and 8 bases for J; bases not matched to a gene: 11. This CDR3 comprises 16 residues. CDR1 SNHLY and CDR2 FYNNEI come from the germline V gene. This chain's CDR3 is CASRWTSGNRGDEQFF. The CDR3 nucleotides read TGTGCCAGCAGGTGGACTAGCGGGAATCGTGGGGATGAGCAGTTCTTC.

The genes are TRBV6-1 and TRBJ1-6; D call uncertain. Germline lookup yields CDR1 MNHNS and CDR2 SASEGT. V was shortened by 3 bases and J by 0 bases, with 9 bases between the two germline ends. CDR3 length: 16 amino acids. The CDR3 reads CASSESSSSYNSPLHF. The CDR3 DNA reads TGTGCCAGCAGTGAGTCCTCGAGCTCCTATAATTCACCCCTCCACTTT.

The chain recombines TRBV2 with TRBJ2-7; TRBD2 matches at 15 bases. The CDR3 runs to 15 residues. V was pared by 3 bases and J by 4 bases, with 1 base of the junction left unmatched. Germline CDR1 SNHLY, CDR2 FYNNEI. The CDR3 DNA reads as TGTGCCAGCAGTGAGGGGACTAGCGGGAGGTACGAGCAGTACGTC. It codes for CASSEGTSGRYEQYV.

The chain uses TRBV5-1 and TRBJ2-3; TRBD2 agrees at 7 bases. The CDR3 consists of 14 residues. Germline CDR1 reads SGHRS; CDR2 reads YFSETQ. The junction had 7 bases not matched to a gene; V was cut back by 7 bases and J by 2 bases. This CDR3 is CASLLADHTDTQYF. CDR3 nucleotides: TGCGCCAGCCTTCTAGCGGACCACACAGATACGCAGTATTTT. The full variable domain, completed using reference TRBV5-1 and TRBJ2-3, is KAGVTQTPRYLIKTRGQQVTLSCSPISGHRSVSWYQQTPGQGLQFLFEYFSETQRNKGNFPGRFSGRQFSNSRSEMNVSTLELGDSALYLCASLLADHTDTQYFGPGTRLTVL.

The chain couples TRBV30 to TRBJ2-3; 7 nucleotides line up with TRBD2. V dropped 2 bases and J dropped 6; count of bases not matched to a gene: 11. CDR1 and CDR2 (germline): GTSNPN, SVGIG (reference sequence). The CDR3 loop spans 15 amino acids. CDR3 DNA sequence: TGTGCCTGGAGTCGGCGGACTAGAGTAGGGGATACGCAGTATTTT. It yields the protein CAWSRRTRVGDTQYF. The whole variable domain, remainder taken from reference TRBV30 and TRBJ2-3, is SQTIHQWPATLVQPVGSPLSLECTVEGTSNPNLYWYRQAAGRGLQLLFYSVGIGQISSEVPQNLSASRPQDRQFILSSKKLLLSDSGFYLCAWSRRTRVGDTQYFGPGTRLTVL.